Below are 9 T cell receptor beta chains sequenced from a single sample in a study of tumor-infiltrating lymphocytes in oesophageal squamous cell carcinoma (TCRdb year 2016). The library was made by PCR. Sequenced on an Illumina HiSeq 2000. TCRdb cleaned the public reads at Q25 with fastp, built clones with MiXCR and kept in-frame beta chains. Each entry is one CDR3 protein sequence, shown with its most common DNA and genes. This sample comprises approximately 20,000 distinct CDR3 sequences, about 43% of them detected only once. The ten largest clones take up approximately 12% of the sample. Sample: normal esophageal tissue next to the tumor. These receptors were collected from a male donor with esophageal squamous cell carcinoma.

This clonotype was counted between two and nine times. The V call is TRBV7-3, the J call TRBJ2-3; D is tentatively TRBD1 or TRBD2 (5 bases each). Germline V gene data show CDR1 as SGHTA and CDR2 as FQGTGA. V was clipped by 10 bases and J by 0 bases, with 17 bases between them. This CDR3 has 15 residues. The CDR3 here is CAIPLRGPSTDTQYF. CDR3 nucleotide sequence: TGTGCCATCCCCCTGAGGGGACCAAGCACAGATACGCAGTATTTT.

This clonotype was seen many times. The rearrangement links TRBV11-2 to TRBJ2-1; 12 bases fit TRBD2. The J call is uncertain, as TRBJ2-7 better fits the DNA end. The germline V gene encodes CDR1 SGHAT and CDR2 FQNNGV. The CDR3 contains 16 residues. CDR3 loop: CASSSPSGRDHNEQYF. The CDR3 region has the DNA TGTGCCAGCAGCTCCCCTAGCGGGAGGGACCACAATGAGCAGTACTTC.

The table lists this clonotype with many counts. The chain has TRBV10-3 and TRBJ1-5, with 9 bases lining up with TRBD1. This CDR3 region has 18 residues. Unmatched junction bases numbered 10, after V lost 1 base and J lost 3 bases. CDR1 ENHRY and CDR2 SYGVKD come from the germline V gene. The CDR3 region is CAISEWGQGINNNQPQHF. The DNA for the CDR3 is TGTGCCATCAGTGAGTGGGGACAGGGTATTAATAACAATCAGCCCCAGCATTTT.

This clonotype was observed a single time. The rearrangement joins TRBV6-1 to TRBJ2-5, with a tentative D call TRBD2 (5 bases). CDR3 length equals 13 residues. Germline loops: CDR1 MNHNS, CDR2 SASEGT. Trimming removed 2 bases from V and 13 bases from J, with 17 bases in between. CDR3 sequence: CASSEINTGELYF. CDR3 coding DNA: TGTGCCAGCAGTGAAATTAACACCGGGGAGCTGTACTTC.

In this sample, this clonotype is large (0.1 to 1%). The V gene is TRBV7-6, the J gene TRBJ2-1; 7 bases are a match to TRBD2. After removal of 3 bases from V and 3 bases from J, the junction contained 5 bases not matched to a gene. This CDR3 spans 15 amino acids. Germline CDR1 is SGHVS and CDR2 is FNYEAQ. In nucleotides, the CDR3 is TGTGCCAGCAGCTTGGGGCCGGGGGGCTACAATGAGCAGTTCTTC. Protein product: CASSLGPGGYNEQFF. Looking up the rest from reference TRBV7-6 and TRBJ2-1 gives the full variable domain: GAGVSQSPRYKVTKRGQDVALRCDPISGHVSLYWYRQALGQGPEFLTYFNYEAQQDKSGLPNDRFSAERPEGSISTLTIQRTEQRDSAMYRCASSLGPGGYNEQFFGPGTRLTVL.

Sample share makes this clonotype large. The chain has TRBV7-8 and TRBJ2-1; D is possibly TRBD2 (5 bases). The germline gives CDR1 SGHVS, CDR2 FQNEAQ. Trimming took 10 bases from V and 3 from J, leaving 16 bases between them. This CDR3 has 14 residues. The CDR3 region is CANIERTFYNEQFF. In DNA form, the CDR3 reads TGTGCCAACATCGAGCGGACCTTCTACAATGAGCAGTTCTTC.

Worth noting for this clonotype: A much bigger clone sits one base away, suggesting this may be a read error. V gene TRBV5-7 combines with J gene TRBJ2-3; D unresolved. TRBJ2-7 explains the end of the DNA better; the J call may be wrong. TRBV5-7 is marked as an open reading frame, function uncertain. This CDR3 region has 14 residues. The CDR3 is CASSFLSSYNEQYF. For the CDR3, the DNA is TGTGCCAGCAGCTTTTTATCGAGCTACAATGAGCAGTACTTC.

In this sample, this clonotype turned up many times. The genes are TRBV10-1 and TRBJ2-5; TRBD1 matches 7 bases. The J call may be incorrect, as the DNA end agrees better with TRBJ2-7. CDR3 size: 14 residues. Germline loops: CDR1 WNHNN, CDR2 SYGVQD (reference sequence). The CDR3 DNA follows: TGCGCCAGCAGCGCAGGGGGAATCTCCTACGAGCAGTACTTC. Translating it yields CASSAGGISYEQYF.

This chain uses TRBV7-6 with TRBJ2-1; TRBD1 matches 7 bases. Trimming removed 3 bases from V and 10 bases from J; junction bases left unmatched: 9. CDR3 length: 14 amino acids. The germline V gene has CDR1 SGHVS and CDR2 FNYEAQ. CDR3 bases: TGTGCCAGCAGCTTTGGGACAGCCCGCCGGGAGCAGTTCTTC. Translating gives CASSFGTARREQFF.